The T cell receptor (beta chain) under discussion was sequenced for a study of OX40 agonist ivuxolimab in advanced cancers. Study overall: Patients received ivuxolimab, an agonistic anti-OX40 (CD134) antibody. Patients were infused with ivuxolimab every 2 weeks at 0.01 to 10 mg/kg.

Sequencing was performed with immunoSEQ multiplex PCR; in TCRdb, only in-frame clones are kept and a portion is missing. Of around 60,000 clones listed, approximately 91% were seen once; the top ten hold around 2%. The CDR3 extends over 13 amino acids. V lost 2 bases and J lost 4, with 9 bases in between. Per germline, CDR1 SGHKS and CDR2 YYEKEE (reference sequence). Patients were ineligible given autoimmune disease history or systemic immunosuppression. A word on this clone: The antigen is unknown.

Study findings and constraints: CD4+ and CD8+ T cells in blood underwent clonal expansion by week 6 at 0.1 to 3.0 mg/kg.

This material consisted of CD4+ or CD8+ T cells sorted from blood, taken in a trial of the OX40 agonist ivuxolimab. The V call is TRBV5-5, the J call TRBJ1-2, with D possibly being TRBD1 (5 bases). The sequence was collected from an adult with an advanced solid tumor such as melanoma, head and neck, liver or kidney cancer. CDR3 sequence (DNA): TGTGCCAGCAGCTTTCTGGGGCGCTATGGCTACACCTTC. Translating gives CASSFLGRYGYTF.